Listed below are T cell receptor beta chains from one sample, sequenced in a study of cytomegalovirus exposure and HLA in healthy donors. The repertoire was sequenced with immunoSEQ multiplex PCR; TCRdb's copy has only in-frame clones and lacks some. The sample lists about 59,000 clones; approximately 80% were seen once. What was sequenced was PBMCs. The receptors were sampled from a human donor in good health. Both conserved end residues are part of each CDR3. The D gene is left open where the match is weak. Not all rows give a size; the values are once, few, many and, for expanded clones, a class.

CDR3aa: CASSQVSGTGANVLTF
CDR3nt: TGCGCCAGCAGCCAAGTATCAGGGACTGGGGCCAACGTCCTGACTTTC
abundance: -
d_gene: -
v_gene: TRBV4-3
j_gene: TRBJ2-6

CDR3aa: CASSQGTSGPLDTQYF
CDR3nt: TGCGCCAGCAGCCAGGGTACTAGCGGCCCATTGGATACGCAGTATTTT
abundance: -
d_gene: TRBD2
v_gene: TRBV4-1
j_gene: TRBJ2-3

CDR3aa: CASSYSRDTQYF
CDR3nt: TGTGCCAGCAGTTACTCGAGAGATACGCAGTATTTT
abundance: -
d_gene: -
v_gene: TRBV6-5
j_gene: TRBJ2-3

CDR3aa: CASKEGLGNEQFF
CDR3nt: TGTGCCAGCAAGGAGGGGCTCGGGAATGAGCAGTTCTTC
abundance: few
d_gene: -
v_gene: TRBV2
j_gene: TRBJ2-1

CDR3aa: CASSALKTPTPWHYGYTF
CDR3nt: TGTGCCAGCAGCGCGCTAAAGACACCCACTCCTTGGCACTATGGCTACACCTTC
abundance: once
d_gene: -
v_gene: TRBV9
j_gene: TRBJ1-2

CDR3aa: CASSPYQETQYF
CDR3nt: TGTGCCAGCAGCCCGTACCAAGAGACCCAGTACTTC
abundance: -
d_gene: -
v_gene: TRBV9
j_gene: TRBJ2-5

CDR3aa: CASSPSGGNTGELFF
CDR3nt: TGTGCCAGCAGCCCTAGCGGGGGGAACACCGGGGAGCTGTTTTTT
abundance: -
d_gene: TRBD2
v_gene: TRBV7-2
j_gene: TRBJ2-2

CDR3aa: CALQAGVGSYNEQFF
CDR3nt: TGTGCCCTGCAAGCGGGAGTAGGGTCCTACAATGAGCAGTTCTTC
abundance: -
d_gene: TRBD2
v_gene: TRBV30
j_gene: TRBJ2-1

CDR3aa: CASSSSDRGRVSPLHF
CDR3nt: TGTGCCAGCAGTTCCTCCGACAGGGGGCGCGTTTCACCCCTCCACTTT
abundance: -
d_gene: TRBD1
v_gene: TRBV27
j_gene: TRBJ1-6

CDR3aa: CACITGMGMGSPLHF
CDR3nt: TGTGCCTGCATTACAGGGATGGGGATGGGTTCACCCCTCCACTTT
abundance: once
d_gene: -
v_gene: TRBV30
j_gene: TRBJ1-6

CDR3aa: CAISGTKGGETQYF
CDR3nt: TGTGCCATCAGTGGCACCAAGGGGGGGGAGACCCAGTACTTC
abundance: few
d_gene: -
v_gene: TRBV10-3
j_gene: TRBJ2-5

CDR3aa: CASSLRTGENTEAFF
CDR3nt: TGTGCCAGCTCACTACGGACAGGGGAAAACACTGAAGCTTTCTTT
abundance: once
d_gene: TRBD1
v_gene: TRBV18
j_gene: TRBJ1-1

CDR3aa: CASSEAAGGPGEQFF
CDR3nt: TGCGCCAGCAGTGAGGCAGCGGGGGGGCCCGGTGAGCAGTTCTTC
abundance: -
d_gene: TRBD2
v_gene: TRBV10-1
j_gene: TRBJ2-1

CDR3aa: CASSNRENTEAFF
CDR3nt: TGTGCCAGTAGTAACAGGGAAAACACTGAAGCTTTCTTT
abundance: -
d_gene: -
v_gene: TRBV19
j_gene: TRBJ1-1

CDR3aa: CASNAPDSLNYEQYF
CDR3nt: TGTGCCAGCAACGCCCCAGACAGCTTAAACTACGAGCAGTACTTC
abundance: once
d_gene: -
v_gene: TRBV5-5
j_gene: TRBJ2-7

CDR3aa: CASSEAQGQIYEQYF
CDR3nt: TGTGCCAGCAGTGAAGCTCAGGGACAGATCTACGAGCAGTACTTC
abundance: -
d_gene: TRBD1
v_gene: TRBV6-1
j_gene: TRBJ2-7